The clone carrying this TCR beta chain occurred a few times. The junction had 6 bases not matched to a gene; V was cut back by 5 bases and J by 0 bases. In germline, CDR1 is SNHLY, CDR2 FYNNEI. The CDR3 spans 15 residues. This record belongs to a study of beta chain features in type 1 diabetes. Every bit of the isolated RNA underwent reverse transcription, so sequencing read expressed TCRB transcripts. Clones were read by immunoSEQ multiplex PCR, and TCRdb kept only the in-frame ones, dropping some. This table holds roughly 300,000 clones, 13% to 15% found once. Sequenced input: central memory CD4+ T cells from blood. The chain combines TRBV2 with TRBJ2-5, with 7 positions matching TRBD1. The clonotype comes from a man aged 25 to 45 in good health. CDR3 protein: CASSRQGPNQETQYF. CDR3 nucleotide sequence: TGTGCCAGCAGTAGACAGGGCCCAAACCAAGAGACCCAGTACTTC.